Described below is a single TCR beta chain sequence and its context. Its specificity is unknown. The sample originates from a study of identifying expanded T cells in peripheral blood. General study points: Clone count variance between roughly 2-week samples rose with total template count. Roughly 1.2 clones differed between technical replicates, versus 16.4 and 19 over time.

Germline values: CDR1 ENHRY, CDR2 SYGVKD. This CDR3 contains 14 residues. V shed 2 bases and J shed 6 bases, with 8 bases lying between them. Collection occurred without any documented infections or immune events in donors. Profiled with immunoSEQ multiplex PCR; TCRdb holds only in-frame clones, not every one. The repertoire includes 45,000 to 75,000 clones, around 86% of them detected once, and approximately 17% sits in the top ten. Sequencing was done on a sample of blood. The chain joins TRBV10-3 to TRBJ2-6; the D gene is possibly TRBD1 (5 bases). This clonotype originated in a person aged 18 to 75 in good health. The CDR3 spells CAISEDSLANVLTF. In DNA, the CDR3 is TGTGCCATCAGTGAGGACAGCCTGGCCAACGTCCTGACTTTC.